This T cell receptor beta chain was identified in a study of vaccination and CD4 T cells after COVID-19. Study at large: Between diagnosis and the drawing of post-COVID samples lay a median approximately 94 days (range 35 to 161).

Treatment of the sample: roughly ten-day PBMC culture with coronavirus spike peptide pools or control peptides (ViraFEST assay). Using peptide pools, antigen-specific T cells were expanded in ViraFEST before TCRs were sequenced. Sequencing of cultured CD4+ T cell DNA used the Oncomine TCR Beta short-read assay. TCRdb processed the PCR reads anew with MiXCR; each CDR3 protein has one entry. The sample has approximately 22,000 distinct CDR3 sequences, around 60% seen once. This CDR3 has 15 amino acids. Germline CDR1 and CDR2: MNHEY and SVGEGT. Losses at the gene ends were 6 bases for V and 0 bases for J; bases not matched to a gene: 7. Worth noting for this clonotype: Antigen specificity is unknown.

Whole-study findings and limits: The study found median SARS-CoV-2-reactive clonotypes rising from roughly 21 to 40, not significantly.

This chain uses TRBV6-2 or TRBV6-3 with TRBJ2-7; TRBD1 agrees at 8 bases. This sequence was found in a human donor who received a COVID-19 vaccine. The specimen comprised CD4+ T cells from blood, cultured in vitro, sampled after SARS-CoV-2 vaccination. The CDR3, as DNA: TGTGCCAGCAGGCAGACAGGGGTAAGCTCCTACGAGCAGTACTTC. Amino acids: CASRQTGVSSYEQYF.